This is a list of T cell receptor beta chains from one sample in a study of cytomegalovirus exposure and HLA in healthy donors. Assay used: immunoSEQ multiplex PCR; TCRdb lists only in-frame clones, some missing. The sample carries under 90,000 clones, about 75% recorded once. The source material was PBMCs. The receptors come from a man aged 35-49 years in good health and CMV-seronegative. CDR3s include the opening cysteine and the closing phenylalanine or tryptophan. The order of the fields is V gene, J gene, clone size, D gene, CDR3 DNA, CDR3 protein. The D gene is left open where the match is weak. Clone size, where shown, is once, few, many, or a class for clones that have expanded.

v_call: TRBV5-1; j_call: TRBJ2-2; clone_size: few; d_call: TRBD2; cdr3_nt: TGCGCCAGCAGCTCCCCGGGACTAGCGGTGCATATGAACACCGGGGAGCTGTTTTTT; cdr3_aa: CASSSPGLAVHMNTGELFF
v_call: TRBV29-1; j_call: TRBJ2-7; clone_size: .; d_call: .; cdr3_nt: TGCAGCGTCCAGGCCGGGAACTACGAGCAGTACTTC; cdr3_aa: CSVQAGNYEQYF
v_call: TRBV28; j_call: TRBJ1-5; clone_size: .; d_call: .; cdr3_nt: TGTGCCAGCAGCCAGGCTTTCCTTAATCAGCCCCAGCATTTT; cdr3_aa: CASSQAFLNQPQHF
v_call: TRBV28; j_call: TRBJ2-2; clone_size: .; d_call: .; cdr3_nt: TGTGCCAGCAGTTTATTAGGGACTTCAACCGGGGAGCTGTTTTTT; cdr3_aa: CASSLLGTSTGELFF
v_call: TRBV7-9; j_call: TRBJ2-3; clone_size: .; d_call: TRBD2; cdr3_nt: TGTGCCAGCAGGCTTGAGGCTAGCGGGAGAACAGATACGCAGTATTTT; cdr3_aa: CASRLEASGRTDTQYF
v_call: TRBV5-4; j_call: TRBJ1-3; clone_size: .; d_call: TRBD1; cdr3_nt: TGTGCCAGCAGCCCATCCGGGACAGGGAGTCGGAGTACTACCATATATTTT; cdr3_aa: CASSPSGTGSRSTTIYF
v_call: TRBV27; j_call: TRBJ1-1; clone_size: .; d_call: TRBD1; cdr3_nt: TGTGCCAGCAGTTTAGGGGGACAGGGAGGACCGACGGCTGAAGCTTTCTTT; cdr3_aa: CASSLGGQGGPTAEAFF
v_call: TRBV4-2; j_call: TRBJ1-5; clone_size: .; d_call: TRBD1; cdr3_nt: TGTGCCAGCAGCCAAGATCGCGACAGGGGGGTTAGCAATCAGCCCCAGCATTTT; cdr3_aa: CASSQDRDRGVSNQPQHF
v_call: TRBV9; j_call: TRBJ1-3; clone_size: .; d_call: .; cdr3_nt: TGTGCCAGCAGCGTAGACAGGGCCGTCACCTCTGGAAACACCATATATTTT; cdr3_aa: CASSVDRAVTSGNTIYF
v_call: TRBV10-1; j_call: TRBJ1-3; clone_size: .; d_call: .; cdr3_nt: TGCGCCAGCAGTGATTCCCGCTCTGGAAACACCATATATTTT; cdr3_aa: CASSDSRSGNTIYF
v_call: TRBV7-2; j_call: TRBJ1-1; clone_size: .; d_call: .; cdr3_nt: TGTGCCAGCAGCTTAATCCCGCAGTCAGCTTTCTTT; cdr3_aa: CASSLIPQSAFF
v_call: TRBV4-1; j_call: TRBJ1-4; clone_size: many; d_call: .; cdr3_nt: TGCGCCAGCAGCCAATTGGGGGGGCGGGCGAGTGAAAAACTGTTTTTT; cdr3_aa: CASSQLGGRASEKLFF
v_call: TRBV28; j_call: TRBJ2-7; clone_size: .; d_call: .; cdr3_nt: TGTGCCAGCAGTCGAGGCGAATACGAGCAGTACTTC; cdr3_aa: CASSRGEYEQYF
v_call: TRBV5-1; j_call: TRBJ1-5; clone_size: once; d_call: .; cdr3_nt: TGCGCCAGCAGCCCTGGATACGAGGCAGCCCCCAATCAGCCCCAGCATTTT; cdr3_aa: CASSPGYEAAPNQPQHF
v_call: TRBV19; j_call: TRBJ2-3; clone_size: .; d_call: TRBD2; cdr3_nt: TGTGCCGTCCGGGAGGGCCGGGCAGATACGCAGTATTTT; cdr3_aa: CAVREGRADTQYF
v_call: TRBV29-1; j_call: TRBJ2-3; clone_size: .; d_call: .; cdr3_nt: TGCAGCGTTGCCAGGGGGGCAGATACGCAGTATTTT; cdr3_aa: CSVARGADTQYF
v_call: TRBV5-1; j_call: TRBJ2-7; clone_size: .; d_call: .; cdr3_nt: TGCGCCAGCAGCGCGGGACGACCGTTTAGGGAGCAGTACTTC; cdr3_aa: CASSAGRPFREQYF
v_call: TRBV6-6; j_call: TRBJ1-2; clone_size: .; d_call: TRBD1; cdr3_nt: TGTGCCAGCAGTTACCAGGACAGGGGTTATGGCTACACCTTC; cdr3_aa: CASSYQDRGYGYTF
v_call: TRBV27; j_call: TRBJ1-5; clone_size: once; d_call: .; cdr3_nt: TGTGCCAGCAGTTTATGGGCCAATCAGCCCCAGCATTTT; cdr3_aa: CASSLWANQPQHF
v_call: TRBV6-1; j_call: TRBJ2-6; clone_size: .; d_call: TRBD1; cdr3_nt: TGTGCCAGCAGTGGGACAGGGGCCGGGGCCAACGTCCTGACTTTC; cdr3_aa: CASSGTGAGANVLTF
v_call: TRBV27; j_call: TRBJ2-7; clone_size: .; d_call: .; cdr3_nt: TGTGCCAGCAGCGGGGTCTACGAGCAGTACTTC; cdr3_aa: CASSGVYEQYF
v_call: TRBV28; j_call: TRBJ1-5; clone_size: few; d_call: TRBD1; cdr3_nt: TGTGCCAGCAGTAAGACAGGGTTCAATCAGCCCCAGCATTTT; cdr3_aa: CASSKTGFNQPQHF
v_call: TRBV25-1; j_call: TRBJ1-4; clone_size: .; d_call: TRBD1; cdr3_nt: TGTGCCAGCAGTGCAACAGGGGATCCTAATGAAAAACTGTTTTTT; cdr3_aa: CASSATGDPNEKLFF
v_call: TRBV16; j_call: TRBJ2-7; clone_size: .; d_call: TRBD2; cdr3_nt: TGTGCCAGCAGCCAGGGGGGGACTGCGACCTACGAGCAGTACTTC; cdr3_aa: CASSQGGTATYEQYF
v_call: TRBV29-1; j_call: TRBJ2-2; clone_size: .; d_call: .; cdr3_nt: TGCAGCGCTGATACCGGGGGGCACGGGGAGCTGTTTTTT; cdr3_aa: CSADTGGHGELFF
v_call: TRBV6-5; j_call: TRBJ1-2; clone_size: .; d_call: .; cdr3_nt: TGTGCCAGCAGTTACTCCCGGGACACCATAAACTATGGCTACACCTTC; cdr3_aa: CASSYSRDTINYGYTF
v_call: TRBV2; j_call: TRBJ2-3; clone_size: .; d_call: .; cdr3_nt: TGTGCCAGCAGAAGTACAGGGCCCGATACGCAGTATTTT; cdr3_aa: CASRSTGPDTQYF
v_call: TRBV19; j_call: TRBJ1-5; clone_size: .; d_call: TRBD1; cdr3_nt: TGTGCCAGTAGTTCCGGACAGGGGAACAGTCAGCCCCAGCATTTT; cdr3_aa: CASSSGQGNSQPQHF
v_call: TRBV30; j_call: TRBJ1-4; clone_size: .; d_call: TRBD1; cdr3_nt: TGTGCCTGGAGGACAGGGTTAAGGAAACTGTTTTTT; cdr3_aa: CAWRTGLRKLFF
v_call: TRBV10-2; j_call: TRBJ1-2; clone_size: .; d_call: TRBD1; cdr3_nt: TGCGCCAGCAGTGAGTCAGGGACAGGGAGTCGTGGCTACACCTTC; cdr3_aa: CASSESGTGSRGYTF
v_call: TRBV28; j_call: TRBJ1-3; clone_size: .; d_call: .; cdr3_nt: TGTGCCAGCAGTTTATACCCCACACCCCAGGACTCTGGAAACACCATATATTTT; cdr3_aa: CASSLYPTPQDSGNTIYF
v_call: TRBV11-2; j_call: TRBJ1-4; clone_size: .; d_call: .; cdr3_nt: TGTGCCAGCAGCTTACGACACAGGGCCCGGGCTAATGAAAAACTGTTTTTT; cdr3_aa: CASSLRHRARANEKLFF